This TCR beta chain was retrieved from a study of vaccination effects on CD4 cells after COVID-19. Study overall: The median interval between the second dose and post-vaccine sampling was 72 days.

CD4+ T cells specific for antigen were expanded with viral peptide pools by the ViraFEST assay before sequencing. The authors isolated CD4+ T cells after less than eleven days of culture. Two doses of BNT162b2 or mRNA-1273 vaccine were administered to participants. In the vaccine recipients, nucleocapsid antibodies were negative and there was no prior SARS-CoV-2 infection. Cultivation was performed at roughly 2.2 million PBMC per well with roughly 9.2 IU/ml IL-2 and about 10 ug/ml peptides added. Germline V lookup: CDR1 SQVTM, CDR2 ANQGSEA. Trimming cost V 5 bases and J 6 bases, with 10 bases left between them. The CDR3 covers 11 residues. Sequencing used immunoSEQ multiplex PCR; TCRdb keeps in-frame clones, though not all of them. Among tens of thousands of clones, roughly 79% were seen once, and the ten largest hold 0.9% to 1%. About this clone: Its antigen is undetermined.

The clonotype originates from a human donor who received a COVID-19 vaccine. This sample comprised CD4+ T cells from PBMCs cultured with HCoV-OC43 spike peptides, obtained after COVID-19 vaccination. The sample's subset: HCoV-OC43 spike overlapping peptide pool stimulation. The chain recombines TRBV29-1 with TRBJ1-1, with D tentatively TRBD1 (5 bases). The DNA for the CDR3 is TGCAGCGTTTCGCAGGGAGCTGAAGCTTTCTTT. This translates into CSVSQGAEAFF.